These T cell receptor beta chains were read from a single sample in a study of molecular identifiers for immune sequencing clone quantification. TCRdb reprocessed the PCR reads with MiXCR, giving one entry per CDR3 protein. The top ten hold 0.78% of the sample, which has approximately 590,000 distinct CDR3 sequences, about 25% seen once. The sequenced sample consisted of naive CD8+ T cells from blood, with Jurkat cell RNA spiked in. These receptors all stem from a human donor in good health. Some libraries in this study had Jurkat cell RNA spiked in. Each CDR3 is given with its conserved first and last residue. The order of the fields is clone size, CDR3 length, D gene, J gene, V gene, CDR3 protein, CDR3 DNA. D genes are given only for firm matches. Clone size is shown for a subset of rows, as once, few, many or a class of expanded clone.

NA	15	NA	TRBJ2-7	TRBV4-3	CASSQEREYNGEQYF	TGCGCCAGCAGCCAAGAAAGGGAATACAATGGCGAGCAGTACTTC
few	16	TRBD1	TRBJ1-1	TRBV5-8	CASSWGQGSANTEAFF	TGTGCCAGCAGTTGGGGACAGGGTTCGGCGAACACTGAAGCTTTCTTT
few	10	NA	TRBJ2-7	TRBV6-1	CASILDQQYF	TGTGCCAGCATTCTTGACCAGCAGTACTTC
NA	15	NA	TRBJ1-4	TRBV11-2	CASSVAGGRGEKLFF	TGTGCCAGCAGTGTTGCTGGGGGAAGAGGCGAAAAACTGTTTTTT
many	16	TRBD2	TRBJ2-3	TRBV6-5	CASSPQSSGWTDTQYF	TGTGCCAGCAGCCCTCAATCTAGCGGGTGGACAGATACGCAGTATTTT
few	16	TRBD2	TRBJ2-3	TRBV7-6	CASTAVGGTGTDTQYF	TGTGCCAGCACCGCCGTGGGGGGGACGGGCACAGATACGCAGTATTTT
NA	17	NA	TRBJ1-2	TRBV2	CASSRIILGGGLYGYTF	TGTGCCAGCAGTCGTATTATACTAGGGGGTGGTCTCTATGGCTACACCTTC
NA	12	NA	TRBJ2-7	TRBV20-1	CSARDISFEQYF	TGCAGTGCTAGAGATATCTCCTTCGAGCAGTACTTC
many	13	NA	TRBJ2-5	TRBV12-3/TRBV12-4	CASSIWTGETQYF	TGTGCCAGCAGTATATGGACTGGAGAGACCCAGTACTTC
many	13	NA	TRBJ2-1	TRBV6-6	CASSYLGPNEQFF	TGTGCCAGCAGTTACCTAGGACCGAATGAGCAGTTCTTC
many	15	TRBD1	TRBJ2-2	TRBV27	CASSHDRGDTGELFF	TGTGCCAGCAGTCACGACAGGGGAGACACCGGGGAGCTGTTTTTT
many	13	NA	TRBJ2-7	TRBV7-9	CASSMPGTYEQYF	TGTGCCAGCAGTATGCCAGGGACCTACGAGCAGTACTTC
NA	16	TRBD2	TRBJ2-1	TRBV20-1	CSAITRGGVARNEQFF	TGCAGTGCTATAACCCGGGGGGGGGTAGCGCGGAATGAGCAGTTCTTC
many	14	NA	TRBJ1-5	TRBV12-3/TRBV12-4	CASSTGSSNQPQHF	TGTGCCAGCAGTACCGGGTCTAGCAATCAGCCCCAGCATTTT
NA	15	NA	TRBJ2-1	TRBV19	CASSWGRRSPREQFF	TGTGCCAGTAGTTGGGGCCGGCGGAGCCCGCGGGAGCAGTTCTTC
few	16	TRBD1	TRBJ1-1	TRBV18	CASSPGTGGLNTEAFF	TGTGCCAGCTCACCAGGGACAGGGGGATTGAACACTGAAGCTTTCTTT
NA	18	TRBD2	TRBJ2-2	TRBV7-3	CASSSGLAGGLNTGELLF	TGTGCCAGCAGCTCCGGACTAGCGGGAGGACTGAACACCGGGGAGCTGTTGTTT
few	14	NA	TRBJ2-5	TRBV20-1	CSARDRQIQETQYF	TGCAGTGCTAGAGATCGCCAAATCCAAGAGACCCAGTACTTC
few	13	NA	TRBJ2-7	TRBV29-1	CSVEGREPNEQYF	TGCAGCGTGGAGGGGCGGGAACCCAACGAGCAGTACTTC
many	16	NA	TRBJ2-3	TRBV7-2	CASSATGPTMTDTQYF	TGTGCCAGCAGCGCAACGGGACCAACAATGACAGATACGCAGTATTTT
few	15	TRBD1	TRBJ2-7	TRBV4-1	CASSQTDRASYEQYF	TGCGCCAGCAGCCAAACGGACAGGGCGTCCTACGAGCAGTACTTC
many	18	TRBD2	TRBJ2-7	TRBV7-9	CASSLSPRVGGRASEQYF	TGTGCCAGCAGCTTAAGTCCAAGGGTTGGCGGGAGGGCCTCCGAGCAGTACTTC
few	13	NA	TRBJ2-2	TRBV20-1	CSAGQSNTGELFF	TGCAGTGCCGGACAGTCGAACACCGGGGAGCTGTTTTTT
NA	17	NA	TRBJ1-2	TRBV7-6	CASSPTADGGANYGYTF	TGTGCCAGCAGCCCAACCGCGGACGGTGGGGCTAACTATGGCTACACCTTC
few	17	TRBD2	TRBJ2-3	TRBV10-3	CAISGDRLAQSTDTQYF	TGTGCCATCAGTGGGGACCGACTAGCGCAAAGCACAGATACGCAGTATTTT
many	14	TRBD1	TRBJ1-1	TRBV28	CASSLGGTGSEAFF	TGTGCCAGCAGTTTAGGGGGGACAGGGTCTGAAGCTTTCTTT
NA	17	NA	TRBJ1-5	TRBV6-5	CARRPGKGRLRHPPPHF	TGTGCCCGCCGCCCGGGAAAGGGACGTCTTCGCCATCCGCCCCCGCATTTT
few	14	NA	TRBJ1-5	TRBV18	CASSPEGFEDTRTF	TGTGCCAGCTCACCAGAGGGGTTCGAGGACACTAGAACTTTT
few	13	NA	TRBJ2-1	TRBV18	CASSPIPYNEQFF	TGTGCCAGCTCACCAATCCCTTACAATGAGCAGTTCTTC
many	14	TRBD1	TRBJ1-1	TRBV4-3	CASSFGQGGVEAFF	TGCGCCAGCAGCTTTGGACAGGGAGGGGTTGAAGCTTTCTTT
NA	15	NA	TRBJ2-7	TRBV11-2	CASSSPNRSSYEQYF	TGTGCCAGCAGCTCCCCAAACAGGAGCTCCTACGAGCAGTACTTC
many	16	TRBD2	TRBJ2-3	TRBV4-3	CASSQEPSGHTDTQYF	TGCGCCAGCAGCCAAGAGCCTAGCGGACACACAGATACGCAGTATTTT
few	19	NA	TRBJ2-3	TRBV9	CASSVGRGRGKPNFGTQYF	TGTGCCAGCAGCGTAGGGAGGGGGCGGGGGAAACCGAATTTTGGTACGCAGTATTTT
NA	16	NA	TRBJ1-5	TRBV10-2	CASSESRPYSNQPQHF	TGCGCCAGCAGTGAGTCTCGACCGTATAGCAATCAGCCCCAGCATTTT
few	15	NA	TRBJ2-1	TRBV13	CASSHTTSSYNEQFF	TGTGCCAGCAGCCATACAACCAGCTCCTACAATGAGCAGTTCTTC
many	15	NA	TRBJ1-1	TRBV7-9	CASSQGGYQNTEAFF	TGTGCCAGCAGCCAAGGGGGATATCAGAACACTGAAGCTTTCTTT
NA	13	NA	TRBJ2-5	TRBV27	CASSLSRGKPQYF	TGTGCCAGCAGTTTATCTCGGGGAAAGCCCCAGTACTTC
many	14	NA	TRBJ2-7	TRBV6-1	CASSTLQGFYEQYF	TGTGCCAGCAGTACCTTACAGGGCTTCTACGAGCAGTACTTC
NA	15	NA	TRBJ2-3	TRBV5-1	CASSSTQGQLDTQYF	TGCGCCAGCAGCAGCACTCAGGGGCAACTAGATACGCAGTATTTT
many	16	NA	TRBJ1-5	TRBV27	CASSPLRAYSNQPQHF	TGTGCCAGCAGTCCCTTGCGGGCATATAGCAATCAGCCCCAGCATTTT
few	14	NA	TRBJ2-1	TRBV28	CASSTRLAGNEQFF	TGTGCCAGCAGTACAAGGCTGGCGGGAAATGAGCAGTTCTTC